A selection of T cell receptor beta chains follows, all from one sample in a study of CD8 T cells in Susac syndrome. TCRdb itself ran the immunoSEQ multiplex PCR reads through MiXCR, one entry per CDR3 protein. The data show about 150,000 distinct CDR3 sequences, over 85% seen once. Sequencing used CD4+ T cells from PBMCs. The receptors stem from a human donor with multiple sclerosis. CDR3s include the opening cysteine and the closing phenylalanine or tryptophan. D genes are given only for firm matches. Some rows have no size entry. The others give once, few or many, or a class for an expanded clone.

J | size | length | D | V | DNA | CDR3
TRBJ2-3 | - | 13 | - | TRBV20-1 | TGCAGTGTTGATGGTCTGGTCACAGATACGCAGTATTTT | CSVDGLVTDTQYF
TRBJ2-4 | - | 17 | - | TRBV29-1 | TGCAGCGTTGACAGGGCTCTCCCAATACTAGCCAAAAACATTCAGTACTTC | CSVDRALPILAKNIQYF
TRBJ2-3 | - | 14 | - | TRBV19 | TGTGCCAGTAGTGGGACGGGCCCCACAGATACGCAGTATTTT | CASSGTGPTDTQYF
TRBJ1-1 | - | 13 | - | TRBV20-1 | TGCAGTGCTAGAGATGCAGGCAGAGCTGAAGCTTTCTTT | CSARDAGRAEAFF
TRBJ2-5 | once | 15 | TRBD2 | TRBV4-1 | TGCGCCAGCAGCCAAGGTTCAGCGGGGAAAGAGACCCAGTACTTC | CASSQGSAGKETQYF
TRBJ1-1 | - | 15 | TRBD1 | TRBV19 | TGTGCCAGTAGTACCGAGGGACAGTTGAACACTGAAGCTTTCTTT | CASSTEGQLNTEAFF
TRBJ2-3 | - | 15 | - | TRBV3-1 | TGTGCCAGCAGCCAGGGGGCGGAGAACACAGATACGCAGTATTTT | CASSQGAENTDTQYF
TRBJ2-1 | - | 16 | - | TRBV5-1 | TGCGCCAGCCGACGGACCTCTGGGGCAGGAGTGAATGAGCAGTTCTTC | CASRRTSGAGVNEQFF
TRBJ2-1 | once | 17 | - | TRBV2 | TGTGCCAGCAGCCCGCCCCCCAGGGGAGGATTTTACAATGAGCAGTTCTTC | CASSPPPRGGFYNEQFF
TRBJ1-5 | - | 12 | - | TRBV30 | TGTGCCTGGAGTGGAAAAGGCCAGCCCCAGCATTTT | CAWSGKGQPQHF
TRBJ2-5 | - | 13 | - | TRBV6-5 | TGTGCCAGCAGTTACTCTGGGCAAGAGACCCAGTACTTC | CASSYSGQETQYF
TRBJ2-7 | - | 12 | - | TRBV2 | TGTGCCAGCAGGCCGGAGTCCTACGAGCAGTACTTC | CASRPESYEQYF
TRBJ2-5 | - | 15 | - | TRBV7-8 | TGTGCCAGCAGCCCCTTCGGGACACACCAAGAGACCCAGTACTTC | CASSPFGTHQETQYF
TRBJ1-6 | - | 16 | - | TRBV15 | TGTGCCACCAGCCGCAACACAGGGTTGGGAAATTCACCCCTCCACTTT | CATSRNTGLGNSPLHF
TRBJ2-1 | - | 11 | - | TRBV4-1 | TGCGCCAGCAGCCAAGAGCGGGAGCAGTTCTTC | CASSQEREQFF
TRBJ1-1 | - | 13 | - | TRBV18 | TGTGCCAGCTCACCCCAAGGGGGATATGAAGCTTTCTTT | CASSPQGGYEAFF
TRBJ2-7 | - | 15 | - | TRBV21-1 | TGTGCCAGCAGCAAGACTAGCGGGAGGATGGGCGAGCAGTACTTC | CASSKTSGRMGEQYF
TRBJ2-7 | - | 12 | TRBD1 | TRBV2 | TGTGCCAGCAGTCGGACAGGGGGCGAGCAGTACTTC | CASSRTGGEQYF
TRBJ2-6 | - | 13 | - | TRBV29-1 | TGCAGCGTCGGGTTCTCTGGGGCCAACGTCCTGACTTTC | CSVGFSGANVLTF
TRBJ2-3 | - | 16 | TRBD2 | TRBV5-1 | TGCGCCAGCATCACGGGACTAGCGGGGCCTGGAGATACGCAGTATTTT | CASITGLAGPGDTQYF
TRBJ2-3 | - | 12 | - | TRBV13 | TGTGCCAGCAGCCGGGAGTTGTATACGCAGTATTTT | CASSRELYTQYF
TRBJ2-1 | - | 15 | TRBD2 | TRBV20-1 | TGCAGTGTTACGGGACTAGCGGGAAGCTACAATGAGCAGTTCTTC | CSVTGLAGSYNEQFF
TRBJ2-5 | - | 14 | - | TRBV12-3/TRBV12-4 | TGTGCCAGCAGTTTAGCCGCTAGGACAGAGACCCAGTACTTC | CASSLAARTETQYF
TRBJ2-3 | once | 13 | - | TRBV7-2 | TGTGCCAGCAGCTGGCTAGCAGGTGATACGCAGTATTTT | CASSWLAGDTQYF
TRBJ2-7 | - | 14 | - | TRBV6-5 | TGTGCCAGCACCCCCTTAACGGGGCCCTACGAGCAGTACTTC | CASTPLTGPYEQYF
TRBJ2-7 | - | 14 | - | TRBV4-1 | TGCGCCAGCAGCCAACCAGGGATCGGCTACGAGCAGTACTTC | CASSQPGIGYEQYF
TRBJ2-7 | once | 16 | - | TRBV2 | TGTGCCAGCAGTGAACCAGGGGCGGGGAGCTCCTACGAGCAGTACTTC | CASSEPGAGSSYEQYF
TRBJ2-2 | - | 16 | TRBD2 | TRBV9 | TGTGCCAGCAGCGTAGTTCCGGGAGGAGGGACCGGGGAGCTGTTTTTT | CASSVVPGGGTGELFF